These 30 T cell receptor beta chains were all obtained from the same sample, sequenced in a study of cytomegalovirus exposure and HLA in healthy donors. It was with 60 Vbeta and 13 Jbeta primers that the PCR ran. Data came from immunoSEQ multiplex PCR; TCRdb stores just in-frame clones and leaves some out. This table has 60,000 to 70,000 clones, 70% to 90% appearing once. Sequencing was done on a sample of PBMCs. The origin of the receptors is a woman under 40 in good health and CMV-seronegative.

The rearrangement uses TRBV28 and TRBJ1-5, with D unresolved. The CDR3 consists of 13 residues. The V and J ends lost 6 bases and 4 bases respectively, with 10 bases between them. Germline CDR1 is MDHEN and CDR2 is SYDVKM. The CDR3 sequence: CASRRDGNQPQHF. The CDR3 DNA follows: TGTGCCAGCAGGCGTGACGGGAATCAGCCCCAGCATTTT.

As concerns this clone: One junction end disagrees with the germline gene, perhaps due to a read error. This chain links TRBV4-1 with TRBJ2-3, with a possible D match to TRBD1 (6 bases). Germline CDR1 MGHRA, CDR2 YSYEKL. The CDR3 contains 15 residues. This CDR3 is CASSQGALGTLKLNF. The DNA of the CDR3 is TGCGCCAGCAGCCAGGGGGCTCTAGGGACGTTAAAACTTAATTTT.

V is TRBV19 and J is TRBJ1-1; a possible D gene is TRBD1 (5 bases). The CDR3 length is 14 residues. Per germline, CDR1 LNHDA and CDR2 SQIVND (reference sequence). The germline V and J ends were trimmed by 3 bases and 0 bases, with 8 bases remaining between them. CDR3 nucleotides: TGTGCCAGTAGTATCCCAGGGATGAACACTGAAGCTTTCTTT. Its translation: CASSIPGMNTEAFF.

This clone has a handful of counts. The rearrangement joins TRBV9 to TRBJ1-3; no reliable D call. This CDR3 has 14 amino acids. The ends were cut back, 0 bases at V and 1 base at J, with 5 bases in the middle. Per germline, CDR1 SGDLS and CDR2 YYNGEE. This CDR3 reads CASSVGSSGNTIYF. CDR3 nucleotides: TGTGCCAGCAGCGTAGGGAGTTCTGGAAACACCATATATTTT.

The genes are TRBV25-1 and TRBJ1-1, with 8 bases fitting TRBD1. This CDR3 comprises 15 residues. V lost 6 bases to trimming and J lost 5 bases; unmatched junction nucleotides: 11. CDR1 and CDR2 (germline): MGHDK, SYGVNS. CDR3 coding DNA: TGTGCCAGCAGAGCAGACAGGGGCAGGGAGACTGAAGCTTTCTTT. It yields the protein CASRADRGRETEAFF. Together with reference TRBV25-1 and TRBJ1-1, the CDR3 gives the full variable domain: EADIYQTPRYLVIGTGKKITLECSQTMGHDKMYWYQQDPGMELHLIHYSYGVNSTEKGDLSSESTVSRIRTEHFPLTLESARPSHTSQYLCASRADRGRETEAFFGQGTRLTVV.

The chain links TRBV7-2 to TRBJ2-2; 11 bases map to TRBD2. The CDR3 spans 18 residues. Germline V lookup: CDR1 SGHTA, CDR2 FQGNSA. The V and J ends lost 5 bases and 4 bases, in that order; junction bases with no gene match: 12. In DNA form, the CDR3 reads TGTGCCAGCAGCCTCAGTGCTAGCGGGGGGTATAGCACCGGGGAGCTGTTTTTT. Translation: CASSLSASGGYSTGELFF. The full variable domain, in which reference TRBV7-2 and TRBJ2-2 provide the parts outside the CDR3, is GAGVSQSPSNKVTEKGKDVELRCDPISGHTALYWYRQSLGQGLEFLIYFQGNSAPDKSGLPSDRFSAERTGGSVSTLTIQRTQQEDSAVYLCASSLSASGGYSTGELFFGEGSRLTVL.

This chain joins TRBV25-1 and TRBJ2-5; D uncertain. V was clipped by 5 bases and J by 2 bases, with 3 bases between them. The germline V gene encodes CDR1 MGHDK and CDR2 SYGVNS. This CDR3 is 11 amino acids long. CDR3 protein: CASSLQETQYF. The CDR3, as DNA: TGTGCCAGCAGTTTACAAGAGACCCAGTACTTC.

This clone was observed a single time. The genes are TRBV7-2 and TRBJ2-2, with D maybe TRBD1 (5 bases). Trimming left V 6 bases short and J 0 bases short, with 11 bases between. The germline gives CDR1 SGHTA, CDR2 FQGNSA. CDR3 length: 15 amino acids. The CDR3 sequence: CASRKGLSNTGELFF. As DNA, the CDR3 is TGTGCCAGCAGAAAGGGGCTTTCGAACACCGGGGAGCTGTTTTTT.

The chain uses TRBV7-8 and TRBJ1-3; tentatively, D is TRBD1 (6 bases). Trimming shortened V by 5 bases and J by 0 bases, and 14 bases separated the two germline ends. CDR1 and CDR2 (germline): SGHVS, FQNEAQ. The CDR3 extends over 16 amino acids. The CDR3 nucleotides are TGTGCCAGCAGCCCTTCACAGGGTCCCTCTGGAAACACCATATATTTT. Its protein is CASSPSQGPSGNTIYF.

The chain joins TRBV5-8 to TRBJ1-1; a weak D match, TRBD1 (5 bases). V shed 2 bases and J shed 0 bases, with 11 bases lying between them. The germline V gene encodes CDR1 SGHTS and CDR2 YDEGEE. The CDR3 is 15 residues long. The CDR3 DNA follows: TGTGCCAGCAGCTTTGTCGGGACTCTGAACACTGAAGCTTTCTTT. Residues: CASSFVGTLNTEAFF. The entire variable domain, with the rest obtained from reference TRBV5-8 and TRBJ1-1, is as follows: EAGVTQSPTHLIKTRGQQATLRCSPISGHTSVYWYQQALGLGLQFLLWYDEGEERNRGNFPPRFSGRQFPNYSSELNVNALELEDSALYLCASSFVGTLNTEAFFGQGTRLTVV.

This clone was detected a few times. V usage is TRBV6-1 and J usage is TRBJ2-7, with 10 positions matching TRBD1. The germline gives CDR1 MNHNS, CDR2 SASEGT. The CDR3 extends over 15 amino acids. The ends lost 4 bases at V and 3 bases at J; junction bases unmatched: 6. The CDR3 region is CASSVDWTGGYEQYF. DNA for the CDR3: TGTGCCAGCAGTGTAGATTGGACAGGGGGCTACGAGCAGTACTTC.

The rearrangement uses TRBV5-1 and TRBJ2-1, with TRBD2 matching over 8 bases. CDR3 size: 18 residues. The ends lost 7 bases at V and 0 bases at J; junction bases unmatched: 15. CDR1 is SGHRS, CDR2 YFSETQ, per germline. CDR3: CASSGRGESPSSYNEQFF. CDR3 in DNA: TGCGCCAGCTCAGGGCGGGGGGAATCCCCGAGCTCCTACAATGAGCAGTTCTTC.

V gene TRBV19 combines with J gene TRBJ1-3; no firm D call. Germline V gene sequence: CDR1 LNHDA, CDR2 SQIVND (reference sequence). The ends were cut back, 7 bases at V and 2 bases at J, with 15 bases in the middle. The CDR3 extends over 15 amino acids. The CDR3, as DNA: TGTGCCAGTAAAGGGAGGGAATTAACTGGAAACACCATATATTTT. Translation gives CASKGRELTGNTIYF. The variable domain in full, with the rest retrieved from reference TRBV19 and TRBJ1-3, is DGGITQSPKYLFRKEGQNVTLSCEQNLNHDAMYWYRQDPGQGLRLIYYSQIVNDFQKGDIAEGYSVSREKKESFPLTVTSAQKNPTAFYLCASKGRELTGNTIYFGEGSWLTVV.

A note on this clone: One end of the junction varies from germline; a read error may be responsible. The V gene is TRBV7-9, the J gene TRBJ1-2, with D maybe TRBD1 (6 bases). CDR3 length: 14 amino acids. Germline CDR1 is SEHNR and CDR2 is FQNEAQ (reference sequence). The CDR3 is CASSLLDRSYGHTF. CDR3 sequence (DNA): TGTGCCAGCAGCTTACTTGACAGGTCCTATGGCCACACCTTC. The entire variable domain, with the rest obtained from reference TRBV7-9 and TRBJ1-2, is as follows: DTGVSQNPRHKITKRGQNVTFRCDPISEHNRLYWYRQTLGQGPEFLTYFQNEAQLEKSRLLSDRFSAERPKGSFSTLEIQRTEQGDSAMYLCASSLLDRSYGHTFGSGTRLTVV.

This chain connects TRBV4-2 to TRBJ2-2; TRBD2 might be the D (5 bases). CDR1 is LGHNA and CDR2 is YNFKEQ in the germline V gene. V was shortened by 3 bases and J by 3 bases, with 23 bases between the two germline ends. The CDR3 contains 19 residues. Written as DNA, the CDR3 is TGTGCCAGCAGCCACGCCCTGGCGGTGAATCTCGGGGACACCGGGGAGCTGTTTTTT. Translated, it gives CASSHALAVNLGDTGELFF.

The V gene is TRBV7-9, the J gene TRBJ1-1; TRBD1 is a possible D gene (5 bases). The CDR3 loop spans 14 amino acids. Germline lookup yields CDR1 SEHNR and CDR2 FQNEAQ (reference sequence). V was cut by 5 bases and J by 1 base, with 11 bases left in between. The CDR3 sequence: CASSKGETNTEAFF. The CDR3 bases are TGTGCCAGCAGCAAAGGGGAAACGAACACTGAAGCTTTCTTT.

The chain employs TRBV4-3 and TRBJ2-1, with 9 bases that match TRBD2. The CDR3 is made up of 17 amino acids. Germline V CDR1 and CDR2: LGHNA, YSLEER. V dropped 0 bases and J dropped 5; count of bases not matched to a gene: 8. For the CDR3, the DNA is TGCGCCAGCAGCCAAGATTCCAGCGGGGGGCTCGACAATGAGCAGTTCTTC. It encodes CASSQDSSGGLDNEQFF.

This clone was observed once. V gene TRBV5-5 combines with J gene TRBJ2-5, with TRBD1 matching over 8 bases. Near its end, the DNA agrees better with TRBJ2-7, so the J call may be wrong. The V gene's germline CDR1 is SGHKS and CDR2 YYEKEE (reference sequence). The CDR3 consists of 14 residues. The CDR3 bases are TGTGCCAGCAGCCTCGGACAGGGTCCCTACGAGCAGTACTTC. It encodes CASSLGQGPYEQYF.

Here the CDR3 reads CASSPRPGPETQYF. In DNA form, the CDR3 reads TGTGCCAGCTCACCACGCCCAGGCCCAGAGACCCAGTACTTC. This chain joins TRBV18 and TRBJ2-5; unclear D gene. Germline V gene sequence: CDR1 KGHSH, CDR2 LQKENI. The CDR3 loop spans 14 amino acids. V was trimmed by 1 base and J by 4 bases, leaving 10 bases between them.

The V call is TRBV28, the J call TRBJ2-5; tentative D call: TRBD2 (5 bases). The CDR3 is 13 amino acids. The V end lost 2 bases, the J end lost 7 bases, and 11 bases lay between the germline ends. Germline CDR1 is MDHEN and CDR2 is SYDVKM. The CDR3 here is CASSLVEGGTQYF. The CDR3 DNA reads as TGTGCCAGCAGTTTAGTCGAGGGTGGGACCCAGTACTTC.

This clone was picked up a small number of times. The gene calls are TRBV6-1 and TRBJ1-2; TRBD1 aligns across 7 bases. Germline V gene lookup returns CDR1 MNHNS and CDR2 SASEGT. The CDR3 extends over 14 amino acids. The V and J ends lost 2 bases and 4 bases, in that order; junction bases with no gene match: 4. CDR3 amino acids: CASSESTGVYGYTF. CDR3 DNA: TGTGCCAGCAGTGAAAGCACAGGGGTCTATGGCTACACCTTC.

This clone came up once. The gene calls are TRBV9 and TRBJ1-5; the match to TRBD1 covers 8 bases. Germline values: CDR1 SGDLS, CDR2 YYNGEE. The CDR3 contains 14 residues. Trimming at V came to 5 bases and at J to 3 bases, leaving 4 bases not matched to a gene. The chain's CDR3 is CASRSDRVNQPQHF. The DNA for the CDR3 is TGTGCCAGCAGGTCGGACAGGGTCAATCAGCCCCAGCATTTT.

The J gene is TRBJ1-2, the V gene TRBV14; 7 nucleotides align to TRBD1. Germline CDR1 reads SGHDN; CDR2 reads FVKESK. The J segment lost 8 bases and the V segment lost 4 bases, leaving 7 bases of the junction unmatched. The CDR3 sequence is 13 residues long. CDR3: CASSPDRRDGYTF. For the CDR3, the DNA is TGTGCCAGCAGCCCGGACAGGCGGGACGGCTACACCTTC.

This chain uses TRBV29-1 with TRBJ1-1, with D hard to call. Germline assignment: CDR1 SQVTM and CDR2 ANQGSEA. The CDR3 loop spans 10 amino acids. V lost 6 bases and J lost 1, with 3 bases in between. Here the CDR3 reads CSVRNTEAFF. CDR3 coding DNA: TGCAGCGTCCGGAACACTGAAGCTTTCTTT.

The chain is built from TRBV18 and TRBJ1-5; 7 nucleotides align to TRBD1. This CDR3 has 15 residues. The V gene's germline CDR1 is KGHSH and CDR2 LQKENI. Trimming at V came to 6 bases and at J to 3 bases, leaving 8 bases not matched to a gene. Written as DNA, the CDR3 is TGTGCCAGCTCTTCCGGACAGGCATACAATCAGCCCCAGCATTTT. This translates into CASSSGQAYNQPQHF. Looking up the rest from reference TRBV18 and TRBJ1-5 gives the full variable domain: NAGVMQNPRHLVRRRGQEARLRCSPMKGHSHVYWYRQLPEEGLKFMVYLQKENIIDESGMPKERFSAEFPKEGPSILRIQQVVRGDSAAYFCASSSGQAYNQPQHFGDGTRLSIL.

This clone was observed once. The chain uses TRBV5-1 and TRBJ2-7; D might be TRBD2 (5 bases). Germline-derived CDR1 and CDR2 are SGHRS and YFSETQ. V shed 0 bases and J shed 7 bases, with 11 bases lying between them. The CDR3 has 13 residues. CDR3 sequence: CASSLGRTGEQYF. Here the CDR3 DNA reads TGCGCCAGCAGCTTGGGTCGGACGGGAGAGCAGTACTTC.

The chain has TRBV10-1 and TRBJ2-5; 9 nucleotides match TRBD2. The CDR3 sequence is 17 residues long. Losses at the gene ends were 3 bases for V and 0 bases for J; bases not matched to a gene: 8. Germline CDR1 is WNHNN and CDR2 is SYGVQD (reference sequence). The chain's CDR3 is CASSEAVAGAYQETQYF. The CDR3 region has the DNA TGCGCCAGCAGTGAAGCGGTAGCGGGGGCTTACCAAGAGACCCAGTACTTC.

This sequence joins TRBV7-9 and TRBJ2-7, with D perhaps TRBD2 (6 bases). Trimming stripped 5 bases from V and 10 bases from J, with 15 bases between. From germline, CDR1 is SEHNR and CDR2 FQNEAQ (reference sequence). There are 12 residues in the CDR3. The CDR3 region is CASSLGEVAQYF. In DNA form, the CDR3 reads TGTGCCAGCAGCCTGGGGGAGGTCGCTCAGTACTTC.

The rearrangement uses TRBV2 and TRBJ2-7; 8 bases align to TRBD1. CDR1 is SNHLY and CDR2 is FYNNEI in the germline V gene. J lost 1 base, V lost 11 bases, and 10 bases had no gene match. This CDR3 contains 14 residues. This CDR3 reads CAFQSGTGSYEQYF. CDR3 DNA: TGTGCCTTTCAGTCGGGGACAGGTTCCTACGAGCAGTACTTC.

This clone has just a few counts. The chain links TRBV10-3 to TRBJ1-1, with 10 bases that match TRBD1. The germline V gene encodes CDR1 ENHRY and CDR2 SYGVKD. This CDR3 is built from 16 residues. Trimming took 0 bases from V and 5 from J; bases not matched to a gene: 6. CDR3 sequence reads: CAISESTGGLRTEAFF. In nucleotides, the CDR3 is TGTGCCATCAGTGAGTCGACAGGGGGCTTGAGGACTGAAGCTTTCTTT.